Sequencing of this TCR beta chain was carried out in a study of cytomegalovirus exposure and HLA in healthy donors. Amplification used 60 Vbeta primers and 13 Jbeta primers. Clones were read by immunoSEQ multiplex PCR, and TCRdb kept only the in-frame ones, dropping some. The table has some 120,000 clones, roughly 74% seen once; the top ten hold nearly 6%. The CDR3 has 15 residues. The V end was cut by 2 bases, the J end by 10 bases, with 18 bases between. CDR1 SGHTA and CDR2 FQGNSA come from the germline V gene. For this clone: The antigen is unknown.

Whole-study results and caveats: Analysis performed later found 16,000 or so TCR beta sequences associated with HLA alleles at 0.05 false discovery rate.

The specimen sequenced was PBMCs. The V call is TRBV7-2, the J call TRBJ2-1, with a tentative D call TRBD2 (6 bases). This receptor was taken from a woman between 45 and 60 years old in good health and CMV-seropositive. The CDR3 region has the DNA TGTGCCAGCAGCTTAAAGCCTGGCGGGGCTGGGGAGCAGTTCTTC. Translation: CASSLKPGGAGEQFF.